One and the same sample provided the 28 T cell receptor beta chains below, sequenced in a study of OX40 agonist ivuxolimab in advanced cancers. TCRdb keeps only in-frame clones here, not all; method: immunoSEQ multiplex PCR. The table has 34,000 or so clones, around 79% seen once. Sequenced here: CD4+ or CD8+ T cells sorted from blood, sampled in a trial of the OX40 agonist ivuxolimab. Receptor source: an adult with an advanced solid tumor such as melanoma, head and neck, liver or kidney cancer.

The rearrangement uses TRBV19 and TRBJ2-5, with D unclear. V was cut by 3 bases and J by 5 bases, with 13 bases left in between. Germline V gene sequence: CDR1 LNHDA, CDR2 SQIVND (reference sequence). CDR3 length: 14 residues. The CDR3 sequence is CASSMGLGRETQYF. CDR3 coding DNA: TGTGCCAGTAGTATGGGCCTCGGTAGGGAGACCCAGTACTTC.

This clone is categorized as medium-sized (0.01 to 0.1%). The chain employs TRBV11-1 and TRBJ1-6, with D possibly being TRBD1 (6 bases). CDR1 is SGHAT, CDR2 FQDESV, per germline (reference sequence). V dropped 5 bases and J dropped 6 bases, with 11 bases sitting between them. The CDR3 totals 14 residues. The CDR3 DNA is TGTGCCAGCAGCAGGACAGATTCTAATTCACCCCTCCACTTT. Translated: CASSRTDSNSPLHF. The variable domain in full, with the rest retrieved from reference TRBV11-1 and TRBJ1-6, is EAEVAQSPRYKITEKSQAVAFWCDPISGHATLYWYRQILGQGPELLVQFQDESVVDDSQLPKDRFSAERLKGVDSTLKIQPAELGDSAMYLCASSRTDSNSPLHFGNGTRLTVT.

CDR3 sequence (DNA): TGTGCCAGCAGCTTGGTGGCAGGCCTGGGGGCCGGGGAGCTGTTTTTT. Protein product: CASSLVAGLGAGELFF. This rearrangement joins TRBV5-6 to TRBJ2-2; D is possibly TRBD1 or TRBD2 (5 bases each). Trimming cost V 0 bases and J 6 bases, with 15 bases left between them. Germline V CDR1 and CDR2: SGHDT, YYEEEE. This CDR3 is 16 amino acids long.

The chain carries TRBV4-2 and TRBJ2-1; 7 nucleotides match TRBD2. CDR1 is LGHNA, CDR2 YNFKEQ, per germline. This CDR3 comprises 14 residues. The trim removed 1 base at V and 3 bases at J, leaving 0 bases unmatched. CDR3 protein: CASSQGEGYNEQFF. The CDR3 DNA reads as TGTGCCAGCAGCCAAGGGGAGGGCTACAATGAGCAGTTCTTC.

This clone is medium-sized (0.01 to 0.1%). The CDR3: CASSFHEIQGARSPLHF. CDR3 nucleotide sequence: TGTGCCAGCAGCTTTCATGAGATACAGGGGGCGCGTTCACCCCTCCACTTT. The chain has TRBV7-9 and TRBJ1-6; 9 bases are shared with TRBD1. Unmatched junction bases numbered 12, after V lost 3 bases and J lost 9 bases. This CDR3 has 17 amino acids. Germline V CDR1 and CDR2: SEHNR, FQNEAQ (reference sequence).

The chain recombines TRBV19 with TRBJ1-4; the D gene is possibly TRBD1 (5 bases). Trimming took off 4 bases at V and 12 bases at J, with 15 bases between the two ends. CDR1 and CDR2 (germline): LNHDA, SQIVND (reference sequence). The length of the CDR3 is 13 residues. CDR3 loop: CASSTPVRGELFF. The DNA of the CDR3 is TGTGCCAGTAGTACCCCGGTCCGGGGGGAACTGTTTTTT.

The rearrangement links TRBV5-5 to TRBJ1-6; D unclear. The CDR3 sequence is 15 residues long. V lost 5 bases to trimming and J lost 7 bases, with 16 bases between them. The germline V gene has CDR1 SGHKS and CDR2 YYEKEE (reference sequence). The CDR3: CASSFLRAKNSPLHF. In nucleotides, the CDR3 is TGTGCCAGCAGTTTTCTCCGGGCCAAGAATTCACCCCTCCACTTT.

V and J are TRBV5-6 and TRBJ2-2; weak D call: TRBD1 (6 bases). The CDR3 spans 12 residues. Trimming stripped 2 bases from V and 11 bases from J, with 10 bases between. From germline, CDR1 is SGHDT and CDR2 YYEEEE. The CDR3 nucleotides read TGTGCCAGCAGCTTTGACAGGAAAGAGCTGTTTTTT. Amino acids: CASSFDRKELFF.

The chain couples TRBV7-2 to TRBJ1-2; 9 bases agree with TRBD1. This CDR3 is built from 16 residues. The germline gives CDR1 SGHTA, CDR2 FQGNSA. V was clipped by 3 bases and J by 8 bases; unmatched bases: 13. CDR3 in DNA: TGTGCCAGCAGCTTTTCCGGGACAGGGCAACTCGGGGGCTACACCTTC. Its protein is CASSFSGTGQLGGYTF.

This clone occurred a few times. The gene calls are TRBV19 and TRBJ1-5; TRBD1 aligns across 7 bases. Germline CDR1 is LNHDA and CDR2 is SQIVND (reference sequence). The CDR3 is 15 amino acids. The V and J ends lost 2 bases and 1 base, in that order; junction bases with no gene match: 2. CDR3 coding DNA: TGTGCCAGTAGTATAAGGACAGGAAGCAATCAGCCCCAGCATTTT. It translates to CASSIRTGSNQPQHF.

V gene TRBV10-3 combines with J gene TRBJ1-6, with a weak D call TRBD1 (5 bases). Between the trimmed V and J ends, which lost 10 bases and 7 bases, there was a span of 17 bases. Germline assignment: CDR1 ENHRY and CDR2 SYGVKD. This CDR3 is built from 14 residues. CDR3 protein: CASQPQGLNSPLHF. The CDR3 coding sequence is TGTGCCAGCCAACCGCAGGGCCTCAATTCACCCCTCCACTTT.

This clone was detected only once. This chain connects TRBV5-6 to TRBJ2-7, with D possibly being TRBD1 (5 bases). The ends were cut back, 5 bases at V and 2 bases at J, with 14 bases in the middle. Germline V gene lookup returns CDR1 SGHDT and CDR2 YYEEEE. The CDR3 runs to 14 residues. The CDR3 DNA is TGTGCCAGCAGGGGATACAGGAGAACCTACGAGCAGTACTTC. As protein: CASRGYRRTYEQYF.

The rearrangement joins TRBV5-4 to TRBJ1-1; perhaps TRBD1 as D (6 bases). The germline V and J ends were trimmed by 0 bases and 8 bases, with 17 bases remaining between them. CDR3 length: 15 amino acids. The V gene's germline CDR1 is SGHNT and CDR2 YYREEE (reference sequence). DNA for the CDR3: TGTGCCAGCAGCTTGGCTAGGACAGAGCCCTTGGAAGCTTTCTTT. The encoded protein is CASSLARTEPLEAFF.

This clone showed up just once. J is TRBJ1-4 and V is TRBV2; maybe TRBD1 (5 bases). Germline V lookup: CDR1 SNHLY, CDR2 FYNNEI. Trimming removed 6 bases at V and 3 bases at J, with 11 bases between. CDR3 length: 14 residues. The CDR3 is CASRKTVANEKLFF. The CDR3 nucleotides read TGTGCCAGCAGGAAGACAGTGGCTAATGAAAAACTGTTTTTT.

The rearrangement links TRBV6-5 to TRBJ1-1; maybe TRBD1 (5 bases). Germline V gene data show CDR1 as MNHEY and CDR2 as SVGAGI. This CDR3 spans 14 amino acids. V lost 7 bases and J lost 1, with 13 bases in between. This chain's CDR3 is CASTEGTGNTEAFF. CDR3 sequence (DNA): TGTGCCAGCACCGAGGGGACTGGGAACACTGAAGCTTTCTTT.

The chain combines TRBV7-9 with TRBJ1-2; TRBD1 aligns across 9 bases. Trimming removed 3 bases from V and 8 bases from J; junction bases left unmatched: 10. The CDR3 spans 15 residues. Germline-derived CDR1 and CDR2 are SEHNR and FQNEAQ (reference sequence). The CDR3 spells CASSFLSGTGLGYTF. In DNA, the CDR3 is TGTGCCAGCAGCTTTTTGAGTGGGACAGGGCTCGGCTACACCTTC.

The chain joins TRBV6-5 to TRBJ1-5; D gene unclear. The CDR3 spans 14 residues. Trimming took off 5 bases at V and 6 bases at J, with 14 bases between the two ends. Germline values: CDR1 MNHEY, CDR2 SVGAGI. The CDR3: CASSTNYGPQPQHF. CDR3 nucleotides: TGTGCCAGCAGTACTAACTACGGGCCTCAGCCCCAGCATTTT.

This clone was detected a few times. CDR3 sequence: CASSSQDHPGNTIYF. In DNA form, the CDR3 reads TGTGCCAGCAGCTCGCAGGACCATCCCGGAAACACCATATATTTT. The gene calls are TRBV7-9 and TRBJ1-3; D is unclear. V was clipped by 4 bases and J by 4 bases, with 14 bases between them. CDR1 and CDR2 from the germline V gene are SEHNR and FQNEAQ (reference sequence). The CDR3 extends over 15 amino acids.

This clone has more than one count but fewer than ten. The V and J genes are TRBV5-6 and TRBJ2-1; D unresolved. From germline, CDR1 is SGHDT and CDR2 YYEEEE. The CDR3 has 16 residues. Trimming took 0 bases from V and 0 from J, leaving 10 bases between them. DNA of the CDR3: TGTGCCAGCAGCTTGGTGGCCGAGAGCTCCTACAATGAGCAGTTCTTC. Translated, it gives CASSLVAESSYNEQFF.

In DNA form, the CDR3 reads TGCAGTGCTAGAGAGGACGAGCAGTTCTTC. Its protein is CSAREDEQFF. This sequence joins TRBV20-1 and TRBJ2-1; D is unresolved. Germline V gene lookup returns CDR1 DFQATT and CDR2 SNEGSKA (reference sequence). The CDR3 runs 10 residues. V was pared by 0 bases and J by 10 bases, with 4 bases between.

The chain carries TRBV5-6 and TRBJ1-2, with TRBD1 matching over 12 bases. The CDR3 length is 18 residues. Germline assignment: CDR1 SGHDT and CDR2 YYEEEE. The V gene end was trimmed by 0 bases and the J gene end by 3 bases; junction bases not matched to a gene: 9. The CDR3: CASSLGRDRGRWDYGYTF. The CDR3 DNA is TGTGCCAGCAGCTTGGGTCGGGACAGGGGGCGTTGGGACTATGGCTACACCTTC.

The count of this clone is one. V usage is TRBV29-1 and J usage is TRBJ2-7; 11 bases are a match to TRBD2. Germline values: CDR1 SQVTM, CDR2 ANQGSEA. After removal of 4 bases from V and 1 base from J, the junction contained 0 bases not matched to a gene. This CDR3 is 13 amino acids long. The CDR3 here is CSVGLAGSYEQYF. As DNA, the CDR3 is TGCAGCGTTGGACTAGCGGGGTCCTACGAGCAGTACTTC.

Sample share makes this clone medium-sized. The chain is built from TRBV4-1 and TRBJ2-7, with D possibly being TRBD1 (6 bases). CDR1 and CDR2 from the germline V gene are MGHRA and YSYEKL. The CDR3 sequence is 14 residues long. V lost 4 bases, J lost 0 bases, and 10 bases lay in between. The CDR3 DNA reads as TGCGCCAGCAGCCGCTTGACAGGCTCCTACGAGCAGTACTTC. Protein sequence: CASSRLTGSYEQYF.

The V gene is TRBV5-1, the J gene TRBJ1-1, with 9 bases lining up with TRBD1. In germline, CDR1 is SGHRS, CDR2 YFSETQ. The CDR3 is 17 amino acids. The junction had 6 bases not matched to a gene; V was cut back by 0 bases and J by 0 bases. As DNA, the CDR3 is TGCGCCAGCAGCTTGGGAACCGGGACAGGGCTGAACACTGAAGCTTTCTTT. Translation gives CASSLGTGTGLNTEAFF.

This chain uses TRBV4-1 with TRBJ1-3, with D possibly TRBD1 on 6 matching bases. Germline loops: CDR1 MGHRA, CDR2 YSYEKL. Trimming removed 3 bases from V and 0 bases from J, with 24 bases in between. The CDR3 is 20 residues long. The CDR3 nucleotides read TGCGCCAGCAGCCATGAGCCCGGGGGCCTGCTCCTTGGCTCTGGAAACACCATATATTTT. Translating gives CASSHEPGGLLLGSGNTIYF.

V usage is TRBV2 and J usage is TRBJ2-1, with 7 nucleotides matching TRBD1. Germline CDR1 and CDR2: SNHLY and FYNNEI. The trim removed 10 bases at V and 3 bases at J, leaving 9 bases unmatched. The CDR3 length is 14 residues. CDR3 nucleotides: TGTGCCATCACGCAAAGACAGGGCTACAATGAGCAGTTCTTC. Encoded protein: CAITQRQGYNEQFF.

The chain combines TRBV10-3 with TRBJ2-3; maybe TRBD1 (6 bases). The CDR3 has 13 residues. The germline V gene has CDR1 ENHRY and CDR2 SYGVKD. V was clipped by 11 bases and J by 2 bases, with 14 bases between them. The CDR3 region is CASNRETTDTQYF. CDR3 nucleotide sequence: TGTGCCTCCAACAGGGAGACCACAGATACGCAGTATTTT.

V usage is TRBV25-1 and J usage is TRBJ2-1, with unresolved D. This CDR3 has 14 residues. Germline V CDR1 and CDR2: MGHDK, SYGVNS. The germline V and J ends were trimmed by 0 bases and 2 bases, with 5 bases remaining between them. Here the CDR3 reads CASSEYGTYNEQFF. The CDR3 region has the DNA TGTGCCAGCAGTGAATACGGAACCTACAATGAGCAGTTCTTC.